This entry is about one T cell receptor beta chain. Its antigen remains unknown. Trimming pared 8 bases from V and 2 bases from J, leaving 10 bases between. The germline V gene encodes CDR1 MNHNS and CDR2 SASEGT. This CDR3 is built from 13 residues. The source of the sample is a study of cytomegalovirus exposure and HLA in healthy donors. Study-wide background: Inside one of the first data releases sat about 85 million unique TCRs taken from HLA-typed donors. Study-level results: It was shown in a later analysis that HLA-associated TCR beta chains were more clonally expanded than other, equally common chains. One variant, a missense change in DCLRE1C, was linked in a later analysis to TCR beta V- and J-gene trimming. When the data were analyzed later, several of the most significant clusters appeared to be linked to common viral pathogens.

The PCR had 60 Vbeta and 13 Jbeta primers. TCRdb's table, derived via immunoSEQ multiplex PCR, lists solely in-frame clones and lacks some. Of around 180,000 clones listed, over 60% are singletons. The genes are TRBV6-1 and TRBJ1-5; D is ambiguous. The sample consisted of PBMCs. The receptor was isolated from a woman in her 40s in good health and CMV-seronegative. The CDR3 spells CASSGTRNQPQHF. The DNA for the CDR3 is TGTGCCAGCTCTGGCACCCGCAATCAGCCCCAGCATTTT.